These 10 T cell receptor beta chains were sequenced from one sample in a study of cytomegalovirus exposure and HLA in healthy donors. Primers: 60 Vbeta forward and 13 Jbeta reverse. Some clones are missing from TCRdb's copy, which holds only in-frame ones; the method was immunoSEQ multiplex PCR. The top ten hold 3% to 4% of the sample, which has over 85,000 clones, approximately 83% seen once. The source material was PBMCs. Receptors were obtained from a female donor in good health and CMV-seropositive.

On this clone itself: One junction end does not reproduce the germline sequence, and a read error may be involved. The rearrangement links TRBV15 to TRBJ1-4; no firm D call. Looked up from germline, CDR1 is LNHNV and CDR2 is YYDKDF (reference sequence). CDR3 size: 15 residues. The CDR3, as DNA: TGTTCCACCAGCCCTCGGGGTCCAACTAATGAAAAACTGTTTTTT. Translation gives CSTSPRGPTNEKLFF.

The V and J genes are TRBV6-1 and TRBJ2-7; 10 bases map to TRBD1. The J segment lost 4 bases and the V segment lost 10 bases, leaving 13 bases of the junction unmatched. The CDR3 is 15 residues long. Germline V lookup: CDR1 MNHNS, CDR2 SASEGT. The CDR3 DNA sequence: TGTGCCACCCAAATCCTGGGACAGGGGATTTACGAGCAGTACTTC. As protein: CATQILGQGIYEQYF.

The V call is TRBV5-1, the J call TRBJ2-2, with no clear D. V was shortened by 0 bases and J by 4 bases, with 7 bases between the two germline ends. This CDR3 is 14 amino acids long. Germline V gene data show CDR1 as SGHRS and CDR2 as YFSETQ. CDR3 bases: TGCGCCAGCAGCTTGGACATCTTCACCGGGGAGCTGTTTTTT. Translation: CASSLDIFTGELFF.

CDR3 in DNA: TGTGCCAGCAGGCCCACAGGGGGCGTTGGAAACACCATATATTTT. It specifies CASRPTGGVGNTIYF. The rearrangement uses TRBV25-1 and TRBJ1-3, with 9 bases matching TRBD1. CDR1 MGHDK and CDR2 SYGVNS come from the germline V gene. The junction had 6 bases not matched to a gene; V was cut back by 6 bases and J by 3 bases. This CDR3 comprises 15 residues.

This chain connects TRBV5-1 to TRBJ1-3; TRBD1 matches at 9 bases. The CDR3 covers 17 residues. Germline lookup yields CDR1 SGHRS and CDR2 YFSETQ. V was pared by 0 bases and J by 4 bases, with 8 bases of the junction left unmatched. CDR3 sequence reads: CASSLAAGQGSGNTIYF. Written as DNA, the CDR3 is TGCGCCAGCAGCTTGGCAGCCGGACAGGGGAGCGGAAACACCATATATTTT.

This clone was picked up a small number of times. The DNA for the CDR3 is TGTGCCAGCAGCTTCGTAGCGGGAGGGCCGGGTGAGCAGTACTTC. Translated, it gives CASSFVAGGPGEQYF. The V gene is TRBV5-5, the J gene TRBJ2-7; TRBD2 matches at 11 bases. The CDR3 length is 15 residues. CDR1 SGHKS and CDR2 YYEKEE come from the germline V gene (reference sequence). V lost 2 bases, J lost 7 bases, and 8 bases stayed unmatched.

Worth noting for this clone: Its ends do not fully match the called genes, so a read error is possible. V and J are TRBV5-1 and TRBJ2-7; 11 nucleotides line up with TRBD1. The CDR3 has 16 residues. Germline CDR1 is SGHRS and CDR2 is YFSETQ. The CDR3 sequence is CASSWTGGLSSYGQYF. In DNA form, the CDR3 reads TGCGCCAGCAGCTGGACAGGGGGCCTGAGCTCCTACGGGCAGTACTTC.

The chain carries TRBV5-4 and TRBJ1-2, with a possible D match to TRBD1 (5 bases). The V end lost 0 bases, the J end lost 7 bases, and 13 bases lay between the germline ends. The CDR3 has 14 residues. The germline V gene has CDR1 SGHNT and CDR2 YYREEE (reference sequence). The CDR3 DNA reads TGTGCCAGCAGCTTGGAGTCGGGGGGTAGTGGCTACACCTTC. Its translation is CASSLESGGSGYTF.

This clone was recorded only once. This chain links TRBV4-1 with TRBJ2-7; 9 bases fit TRBD2. The CDR3 sequence is 14 residues long. CDR1 and CDR2 from the germline V gene are MGHRA and YSYEKL. V dropped 11 bases and J dropped 5; count of bases not matched to a gene: 13. The CDR3 protein is CASTSGLAYDEQYF. The CDR3 nucleotides read TGCGCCTCCACTTCGGGACTAGCATACGACGAGCAGTACTTC.

In its sample, this clone was seen once. V is TRBV7-2 and J is TRBJ2-1; tentative D call: TRBD2 (5 bases). From germline, CDR1 is SGHTA and CDR2 FQGNSA. The CDR3 spans 16 residues. V dropped 5 bases and J dropped 0 bases, with 14 bases sitting between them. CDR3 sequence: CASSQRIASSYNEQFF. CDR3 nucleotide sequence: TGTGCCAGCAGCCAGAGGATAGCGAGCTCCTACAATGAGCAGTTCTTC.